What follows describes a single TCR beta chain. Its specificity is not known. The sample is drawn from a study of T cell repertoires in cytomegalovirus infection. Across the whole study: CMV infection plus the matching HLA type was flagged by public TCR beta signatures.

TCRdb fed the reads into MiXCR, producing one record per CDR3 protein. The data contain 150,000 to 200,000 distinct CDR3 sequences, 17% of them singletons. Between the trimmed V and J ends, which lost 2 bases and 7 bases, there was a span of 15 bases. Germline CDR1 SGHVS, CDR2 FQNEAQ. The CDR3 sequence is 15 residues long. Overall study findings and caveats: Identification of carriers of CMV plus the relevant HLA was achieved through cumulative public TCR beta family frequency.

Sample: CD8+ T cells from PBMCs. The sequence derives from a human donor in good health (CMV status not recorded). Some clones in this sample may be carry-over from other donors' samples. The V and J genes are TRBV7-8 and TRBJ1-5; tentative D call: TRBD1 (5 bases). The CDR3 region is CASSLQAREDQPQHF. The DNA for the CDR3 is TGTGCCAGCAGCTTACAGGCCAGGGAAGACCAGCCCCAGCATTTT. The complete variable domain, with remaining parts taken from reference TRBV7-8 and TRBJ1-5, reads GAGVSQSPRYKVAKRGQDVALRCDPISGHVSLFWYQQALGQGPEFLTYFQNEAQLDKSGLPSDRFFAERPEGSVSTLKIQRTQQEDSAVYLCASSLQAREDQPQHFGDGTRLSIL.